The sequence of this TCR beta chain was determined in a study of somatic mutations in cytotoxic T cells in rheumatoid arthritis (dated by TCRdb to 2015 to 2018). The study in broad terms: Right after diagnosis and prior to the start of any treatment, roughly 33 ml EDTA of peripheral blood was drawn from patients. Some T-cell populations stained with V beta antibodies were sorted by flow on a FACSAria II or Sony SH800 to nearly 100% purity, with sorted V beta1+ cells additionally subjected to TCRB sequencing. The study asked whether expanded CD8+ T-cell clones in newly diagnosed, untreated rheumatoid arthritis carry somatic mutations, and used TCRB deep sequencing to characterize clonality. A total of some 63 rheumatoid arthritis patients and over 15 healthy controls underwent TCRB deep sequencing. Patient and control groups had essentially identical median ages.

Flow cytometry confirmed the purity of CD4+ and CD8+ cells that had been isolated by positive magnetic bead selection on an AutoMACS. A TCR V beta antibody panel was used in flow cytometry to screen first for clonal expansions, which were then characterized by TCRB deep sequencing of sorted CD8+ fractions. Isolation of peripheral blood mononuclear cells was done through Ficoll-Paque PLUS density gradient separation. DNA from CD4-enriched, CD8-enriched or PBMC samples was extracted using Nucleospin Tissue or Tissue XS kits and then quantified on a Qubit 2.0 fluorometer. Sequencing of TCRB CDR3 was done on genomic DNA with the immunoSEQ assay. In the paper's pipeline: When patient CD8+ clones exceeding 1% were checked against published virus-specific TCRB sequences, only a few matched. Analyses were restricted to productive TCRB rearrangements. Clonality was expressed as a Shannon entropy-based productive clonality index, with each clone defined by a unique TCRB CDR3 sequence. The template counts of each clone relative to the total templates per sample were used to calculate repertoire overlap between two samples. V-gene usage measured by flow cytometry correlated with TCRB sequencing V-gene usage, with a Spearman r of 0.61. The clones in this table, taken by TCRdb from immuneACCESS, are in-frame only. Not every clone is retained; where verified, under half of the shortfall comes from an unresolved V gene, and the cause of the rest is unknown. V and J calls plus clone size are reproduced from that table; the DNA served to infer D and trimming. The sample includes roughly 30,000 clones, with roughly 80% observed a single time. The top ten clones comprise around 8.2% of the sample.

Findings and caveats that apply to the study as a whole: There was no significant difference in CD8+ T-cell clonality between rheumatoid arthritis patients and age-matched healthy controls. The expanded CD8+ clones had unknown antigen targets, and not appearing in virus-specific databases did not rule out that they were virus-specific. The slight TRBV07 underrepresentation in patients was not adjusted for multiple comparisons. In about an eighth of the roughly 65 patients, more than 20% of CD8+ cells belonged to the largest CD8+ clone, while several identical CD8+ TCRB sequences were shared between blood and synovial fluid. An increase of CD8+ clonality with age was seen in patients (Spearman r ~ 0.47) but not in healthy controls.

Notes on this clone: Its antigen remains unidentified. Base quality data are lacking; no much larger clone is found one base away.

CDR1 is given as SNHLY and CDR2 as FYNNEI, both from the germline V gene. The junction carries 19 bases between V and J, which are trimmed by 5 bases and 5 bases respectively. Counted from cysteine to phenylalanine, this CDR3 has 16 amino acids. Here the CDR3 DNA is all that survives: 48 bases in frame from base 1. The rearrangement joined TRBV2 to TRBJ2-1; a tentative D call is TRBD2 (6 bases match). Material for sequencing was CD8+ T cells sorted from blood. The TCR comes from an adult with rheumatoid arthritis. Here the CDR3 is given as CASSYNRDGTDNEQFF. The nucleotide sequence reads TGTGCCAGCAGTTATAACCGGGACGGGACTGACAATGAGCAGTTCTTC.